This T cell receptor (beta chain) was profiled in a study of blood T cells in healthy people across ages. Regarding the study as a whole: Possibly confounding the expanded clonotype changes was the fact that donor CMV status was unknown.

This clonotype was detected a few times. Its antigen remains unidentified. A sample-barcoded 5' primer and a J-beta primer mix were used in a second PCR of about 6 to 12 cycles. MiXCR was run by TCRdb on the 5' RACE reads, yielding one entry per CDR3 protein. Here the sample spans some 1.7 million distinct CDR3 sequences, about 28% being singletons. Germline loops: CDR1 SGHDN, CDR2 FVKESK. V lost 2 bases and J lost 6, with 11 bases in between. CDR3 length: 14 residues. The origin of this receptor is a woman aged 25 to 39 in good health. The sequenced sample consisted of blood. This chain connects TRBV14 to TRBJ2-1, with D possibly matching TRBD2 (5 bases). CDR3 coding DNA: TGTGCCAGCAGCCAACCACTAGTCTCCAATGAGCAGTTCTTC. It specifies CASSQPLVSNEQFF. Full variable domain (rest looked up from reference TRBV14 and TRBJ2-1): EAGVTQFPSHSVIEKGQTVTLRCDPISGHDNLYWYRRVMGKEIKFLLHFVKESKQDESGMPNNRFLAERTGGTYSTLKVQPAELEDSGVYFCASSQPLVSNEQFFGPGTRLTVL.